This T cell receptor (beta chain) is drawn from a study of blood T cell repertoires in COVID-19. Study as a whole: Italy, Spain and the United States were the sources of the convalescent and acute COVID-19 samples. Nucleic acid was either cDNA or gDNA, and it came from T cells, B-cell-depleted T cells, or PBMCs.

In the original processing: From reference gene primer amplification, estimates of nucleated cell counts were derived. Some clones are missing from TCRdb's copy, which holds only in-frame ones; the method was immunoSEQ multiplex PCR. The V and J calls and clone size come from that table; D and trimming were worked out from the DNA. The data contain some 250,000 clones, approximately 81% of them singletons. Germline V gives CDR1 LNHDA, CDR2 SQIVND (reference sequence). The V gene lost 5 bases and the J gene lost 6 bases, with 19 bases spanning the gap. The CDR3 runs to 16 residues. This clonotype originated in a woman aged 18-29 years with acute or convalescent COVID-19. The specimen was peripheral blood. V gene TRBV19 combines with J gene TRBJ1-4, with D perhaps matching TRBD1 (5 bases). The CDR3 loop reads CASSPGDGDPDEKLFF. CDR3 bases: TGTGCCAGTAGTCCGGGGGACGGGGATCCGGATGAAAAACTGTTTTTT. Full variable domain (missing parts from reference TRBV19 and TRBJ1-4): DGGITQSPKYLFRKEGQNVTLSCEQNLNHDAMYWYRQDPGQGLRLIYYSQIVNDFQKGDIAEGYSVSREKKESFPLTVTSAQKNPTAFYLCASSPGDGDPDEKLFFGSGTQLSVL.